This record looks at one T cell receptor beta chain sequence and its context. The CDR3 has 14 residues. Germline V gives CDR1 SGHAT, CDR2 FQNNGV. The ends were cut back, 6 bases at V and 4 bases at J, with 14 bases in the middle. The data derive from a study of control samples from healthy donors and cancer patients. Libraries were prepared by immunoSEQ multiplex PCR; TCRdb keeps only in-frame clonotypes and omits some of them. The sample shows approximately 150,000 clones, about 90% of them seen only once. Sequencing was carried out using PBMCs. This clonotype was sampled from a man between 50 and 59 years old with head and neck cancer. This chain joins TRBV11-2 and TRBJ2-3; a weak D match, TRBD2 (5 bases). The CDR3 here is CASRPNRGSDTQYF. The CDR3 DNA sequence: TGTGCCAGCAGACCTAATCGGGGTTCAGATACGCAGTATTTT.